This T cell receptor (beta chain) was sequenced for a study of lymphopenia after photon versus proton radiotherapy. TCRdb's table, derived via immunoSEQ multiplex PCR, lists solely in-frame clones and lacks some. The repertoire holds roughly 15,000 clones, with 70% to 90% as singletons. As concerns this clone: The target antigen is unknown.

Overall study results and limits: Relative stability marked proton patients; photon patients lost diversity and naive cells. Post-nadir TCR diversity decline inversely tracked overall survival among those who died. After lymphocyte nadir, photon-treated repertoires showed oligoclonal expansion, especially CD8+ Temra.

The CDR3 covers 15 residues. Per the germline V gene, CDR1 is MNHEY and CDR2 is SMNVEV (reference sequence). The ends lost 3 bases at V and 4 bases at J; junction bases unmatched: 1. This sequence originates from a man in his 70s with pancreatic cancer. This chain uses TRBV27 with TRBJ2-2, with 11 nucleotides matching TRBD2. The sample was peripheral blood, taken from a patient treated with proton-based radiotherapy. The CDR3 spells CASSLTSGTTGELFF. The CDR3 DNA is TGTGCCAGCAGTTTGACTAGCGGGACCACCGGGGAGCTGTTTTTT.